Sequencing of this T cell receptor (beta chain) was carried out in a study of cytomegalovirus exposure and HLA in healthy donors. Study at large: Clustering assigned 81% of the approximately 400 genotyped donors to the Caucasian-associated ancestry cluster. Findings and caveats of the study: Overall, under 200 TCR beta chains were annotated as cytomegalovirus-associated. Later analysis suggested most CMV-associated TCR beta chains were HLA-restricted.

This clone was picked up one time. What it recognizes is unknown. Donors were ostensibly healthy at sampling, although undocumented immune exposures were probable. Researchers ran the PCR with 60 Vbeta and 13 Jbeta primers. TCRdb's copy holds only in-frame clones and misses some; the assay was immunoSEQ multiplex PCR. The table includes roughly 120,000 clones, roughly 80% detected once. The CDR3 sequence is 13 residues long. V was clipped by 1 base and J by 8 bases; unmatched bases: 3. Germline V gene sequence: CDR1 SGHDT, CDR2 YYEEEE. The V and J genes are TRBV5-6 and TRBJ2-3; 8 bases match TRBD1. The source material was PBMCs. This sequence originates from a woman in her thirties or forties in good health and CMV-seropositive. The CDR3 loop is CASSLTGQGTQYF. CDR3 nucleotides: TGTGCCAGCAGCTTGACTGGACAGGGTACGCAGTATTTT.